Following are 21 T cell receptor beta chains from one sample sequenced in a study of CD8+ T cells in alopecia areata. After isolation, RNA underwent reverse transcription to generate cDNA as the sequencing template. Clones were read by immunoSEQ multiplex PCR, and TCRdb kept only the in-frame ones, dropping some. The repertoire holds about 150,000 clones, with 47% as singletons. Sequenced input: CD4+ T cells sorted from blood. All receptors derive from a human donor with alopecia areata.

The chain joins TRBV19 to TRBJ2-1; 13 nucleotides match TRBD2. The V and J ends lost 10 bases and 7 bases, in that order; junction bases with no gene match: 7. The length of the CDR3 is 14 residues. Germline CDR1 LNHDA, CDR2 SQIVND (reference sequence). CDR3 region: CATTSGRALNEQFF. The CDR3 nucleotides are TGTGCCACTACTAGCGGGAGGGCCCTGAATGAGCAGTTCTTC.

The CDR3 nucleotides read TGTGCCAGCAGGGGGGAGTACACAGATACGCAGTATTTT. Residues: CASRGEYTDTQYF. V is TRBV2 and J is TRBJ2-3; D is perhaps TRBD1 or TRBD2 (5 bases each). CDR3 length: 13 amino acids. Germline CDR1 is SNHLY and CDR2 is FYNNEI. The V end was cut by 6 bases, the J end by 2 bases, with 9 bases between.

The chain couples TRBV2 to TRBJ2-1; possible D gene TRBD2, 5 bases. Germline CDR1 reads SNHLY; CDR2 reads FYNNEI. The CDR3 extends over 12 amino acids. V lost 8 bases to trimming and J lost 9 bases, with 14 bases between them. The CDR3 loop reads CASDLTGFEQFF. CDR3 bases: TGTGCCAGCGACCTAACGGGGTTTGAGCAGTTCTTC.

The chain links TRBV29-1 to TRBJ2-3, with D unresolved. The germline gives CDR1 SQVTM, CDR2 ANQGSEA. The CDR3 sequence is 17 residues long. The germline V and J ends were trimmed by 4 bases and 0 bases, with 20 bases remaining between them. The CDR3 DNA reads TGCAGCGTTGGTCCCGATTTCACTTTACGGAGCACAGATACGCAGTATTTT. Translation: CSVGPDFTLRSTDTQYF.

V and J are TRBV6-5 and TRBJ1-1; D not resolved. V was cut by 2 bases and J by 6 bases, with 10 bases left in between. The germline V gene encodes CDR1 MNHEY and CDR2 SVGAGI. The CDR3 totals 13 residues. CDR3 DNA: TGTGCCAGCAGTTACGAGACCGTCTCTGAAGCTTTCTTT. This sequence encodes CASSYETVSEAFF.

This rearrangement joins TRBV7-8 to TRBJ2-1; 10 nucleotides agree with TRBD2. Germline CDR1 is SGHVS and CDR2 is FQNEAQ. The CDR3 length is 15 residues. Germline trimming cut 2 bases from V and 8 bases from J; bases unmatched to any gene: 6. CDR3 sequence reads: CASSLSLAGDYEQFF. In DNA, the CDR3 is TGTGCCAGCAGCTTATCCCTAGCGGGAGACTATGAGCAGTTCTTC.

The chain couples TRBV29-1 to TRBJ2-1; D possibly corresponds to TRBD2 (5 bases). Trimming removed 7 bases from V and 5 bases from J, with 12 bases in between. CDR3 length: 12 amino acids. The germline gives CDR1 SQVTM, CDR2 ANQGSEA. Written as DNA, the CDR3 is TGCAGCGGTGGAGGAGTAAACAATGAGCAGTTCTTC. This codes for CSGGGVNNEQFF.

This chain uses TRBV7-3 with TRBJ2-1; a possible D gene is TRBD1 (5 bases). Trimming took off 5 bases at V and 6 bases at J, with 14 bases between the two ends. The CDR3 has 14 amino acids. From germline, CDR1 is SGHTA and CDR2 FQGTGA. The CDR3 region is CASSPRSGPNEQFF. CDR3 nucleotide sequence: TGTGCCAGCAGCCCCCGTTCAGGGCCCAATGAGCAGTTCTTC.

With regard to this clone: One junction end disagrees with the germline gene, perhaps due to a read error. The CDR3 DNA follows: TGTGCCTGGAACGGGAGGGGTTCCAATGAGCAGCTCTTC. It translates to CAWNGRGSNEQLF. The chain recombines TRBV30 with TRBJ2-1, with 8 bases fitting TRBD2. CDR3 length: 13 amino acids. Germline-derived CDR1 and CDR2 are GTSNPN and SVGIG (reference sequence).

This clone was counted a few times. This sequence joins TRBV7-2 and TRBJ2-1; the match to TRBD2 covers 11 bases. CDR1 and CDR2 (germline): SGHTA, FQGNSA. V shed 5 bases, J shed 8 bases, and the junction held 8 bases outside the gene matches. CDR3 length equals 15 residues. Here the CDR3 reads CASSAGGLAGYEQFF. As DNA, the CDR3 is TGTGCCAGCAGCGCGGGCGGACTAGCGGGCTATGAGCAGTTCTTC.

The chain recombines TRBV6-5 with TRBJ2-4; D unresolved. Germline values: CDR1 MNHEY, CDR2 SVGAGI. The CDR3 runs 12 residues. Trimming stripped 5 bases from V and 8 bases from J, with 10 bases between. Here the CDR3 reads CASSPTEDIQYF. The CDR3 DNA reads as TGTGCCAGCAGTCCGACCGAGGACATTCAGTACTTC.

There are a few counts of this clone. The V and J genes are TRBV5-1 and TRBJ2-5; tentatively, D is TRBD1 (6 bases). This CDR3 region has 15 residues. V lost 2 bases, J lost 3 bases, and 14 bases lay in between. Germline assignment: CDR1 SGHRS and CDR2 YFSETQ. CDR3 sequence reads: CASSFGRGIEETQYF. The DNA for the CDR3 is TGCGCCAGCAGCTTCGGCAGGGGAATTGAAGAGACCCAGTACTTC.

This chain links TRBV29-1 with TRBJ2-1; 10 positions agree with TRBD1. V shed 8 bases, J shed 4 bases, and the junction held 11 bases outside the gene matches. The CDR3 length is 15 residues. The germline gives CDR1 SQVTM, CDR2 ANQGSEA. The CDR3 protein is CSIGTGAKNYNEQFF. Here the CDR3 DNA reads TGCAGCATCGGGACAGGGGCCAAGAATTACAATGAGCAGTTCTTC.

This clone was observed a handful of times. The V call is TRBV6-6, the J call TRBJ2-3; TRBD1 agrees at 7 bases. The V segment lost 6 bases and the J segment 6 bases; nucleotides outside the gene matches: 9. Germline CDR1 reads MNHNY; CDR2 reads SVGAGI (reference sequence). The CDR3 has 14 amino acids. CDR3 sequence: CASRVDRAGDTQYF. The DNA for the CDR3 is TGTGCCAGCAGGGTCGACAGGGCTGGTGATACGCAGTATTTT.

This chain uses TRBV25-1 with TRBJ1-5, with D unresolved. The CDR3 is made up of 14 amino acids. Germline V CDR1 and CDR2: MGHDK, SYGVNS. Trimming took off 1 base at V and 3 bases at J, with 7 bases between the two ends. CDR3 DNA: TGTGCCAGCAGTGAATGGGGAGACAATCAGCCCCAGCATTTT. Amino acid sequence: CASSEWGDNQPQHF.

This clone was picked up many times. The chain's CDR3 is CASSPGGSDVEQYF. Here the CDR3 DNA reads TGTGCCAGCAGCCCGGGGGGGAGCGACGTCGAGCAGTACTTC. The chain is built from TRBV7-9 and TRBJ2-7, with 8 bases that match TRBD2. The trim removed 5 bases at V and 6 bases at J, leaving 9 bases unmatched. This CDR3 region has 14 residues. CDR1 and CDR2 (germline): SEHNR, FQNEAQ (reference sequence).

This clone occurred a few times. The V gene is TRBV10-3, the J gene TRBJ1-1; 7 bases are shared with TRBD1. The CDR3 is 14 residues long. Trimming removed 6 bases from V and 0 bases from J; junction bases left unmatched: 4. CDR1 is ENHRY and CDR2 is SYGVKD in the germline V gene. The CDR3 bases are TGTGCCATCAGCCTGACAGGGATGAACACTGAAGCTTTCTTT. Its translation: CAISLTGMNTEAFF.

This sequence joins TRBV27 and TRBJ1-5, with 8 bases lining up with TRBD1. Trimming at V came to 11 bases and at J to 7 bases, leaving 7 bases not matched to a gene. Germline V lookup: CDR1 MNHEY, CDR2 SMNVEV (reference sequence). This CDR3 is built from 12 residues. CDR3 coding DNA: TGTGCCGTGGGGACAGGCAGGCAGCCCCAGCATTTT. The encoded protein is CAVGTGRQPQHF.

This clone has just a few counts. The V and J genes are TRBV2 and TRBJ2-1; a weak D match, TRBD2 (6 bases). Germline lookup yields CDR1 SNHLY and CDR2 FYNNEI. This CDR3 region has 14 residues. V lost 0 bases, J lost 12 bases, and 15 bases lay in between. The CDR3 spells CASSEALRAGMQFF. Written as DNA, the CDR3 is TGTGCCAGCAGTGAAGCGCTTCGAGCGGGTATGCAGTTCTTC.

The CDR3 DNA sequence: TGTGCCTGTGGACCGGGGCATGAGCAGTTCTTC. This gives the protein CACGPGHEQFF. The chain links TRBV30 to TRBJ2-1; D is perhaps TRBD1 or TRBD2 (5 bases each). The germline gives CDR1 GTSNPN, CDR2 SVGIG (reference sequence). The CDR3 runs to 11 residues. V lost 6 bases and J lost 8, with 11 bases in between.

This clone occurred a few times. The chain uses TRBV30 and TRBJ2-3, with D hard to call. This CDR3 region has 15 residues. Germline CDR1 and CDR2: GTSNPN and SVGIG (reference sequence). The V end was cut by 3 bases, the J end by 2 bases, with 15 bases between. As DNA, the CDR3 is TGTGCCTGGAGGGCAGCAGGCCCTTTCACAGATACGCAGTATTTT. Its protein product is CAWRAAGPFTDTQYF.